Listed below are T cell receptor beta chains from one sample, sequenced in a study of beta chain features in type 1 diabetes. Sequencing was performed with immunoSEQ multiplex PCR; in TCRdb, only in-frame clones are kept and a portion is missing. This table holds 20,000 to 30,000 clones, roughly 50% found once. Input material: stem cell memory CD4+ T cells from blood. Receptors originate from a man in his thirties or forties with type 1 diabetes. CDR3s include the opening cysteine and the closing phenylalanine or tryptophan. D genes are given only for firm matches. Clone size is given for some rows only: seen once, a few or many times, or a class if the clone is expanded.

>NA|TRBV6-5|NA|TRBJ2-3
CASSRTWDTQYF
TGTGCCAGCAGCCGAACTTGGGATACGCAGTATTTT
>NA|TRBV5-6|TRBD1|TRBJ1-1
CASSPGQVSNTEAFF
TGTGCCAGCAGCCCTGGACAGGTATCGAACACTGAAGCTTTCTTT
>NA|TRBV7-2|NA|TRBJ1-2
CASSFRTQGRGYTF
TGTGCCAGCAGCTTCCGGACCCAGGGGCGCGGCTACACCTTC
>NA|TRBV5-1|TRBD1|TRBJ1-1
CASSWGQHGNTEAFF
TGCGCCAGCAGCTGGGGACAGCACGGGAACACTGAAGCTTTCTTT
>few|TRBV2|TRBD2|TRBJ2-2
CALSGEVTAGELFF
TGTGCCCTTAGCGGGGAGGTAACGGCCGGGGAGCTGTTTTTT
>NA|TRBV11-3|TRBD1|TRBJ2-3
CASSNRDRGEDTQYF
TGTGCCAGCAGCAACCGGGACAGGGGGGAAGATACGCAGTATTTT
>NA|TRBV18|TRBD1|TRBJ2-4
CASSQQGLAKNIQYF
TGTGCCAGCTCACAACAGGGGTTAGCCAAAAACATTCAGTACTTC
>NA|TRBV5-1|NA|TRBJ2-7
CASSLAGESYEQYF
TGCGCCAGCAGCTTGGCCGGGGAAAGCTACGAGCAGTACTTC
>NA|TRBV7-9|TRBD1|TRBJ1-2
CASSLEGAFGYTF
TGTGCCAGCAGCTTAGAGGGGGCTTTTGGCTACACCTTC
>once|TRBV6-5|NA|TRBJ1-1
CASSYPSGGRGTEAFF
TGTGCCAGCAGTTACCCGTCCGGGGGAAGAGGCACTGAAGCTTTCTTT
>NA|TRBV18|TRBD1|TRBJ2-3
CASSRQGQPSTDTQYF
TGTGCCAGCTCACGCCAGGGACAGCCAAGCACAGATACGCAGTATTTT
>NA|TRBV7-2|NA|TRBJ1-3
CASSQTWSGNTIYF
TGTGCCAGCAGCCAGACATGGTCTGGAAACACCATATATTTT
>NA|TRBV29-1|NA|TRBJ1-2
CSVAGHLANYGYTF
TGCAGCGTCGCGGGGCACCTTGCTAACTATGGCTACACCTTC
>NA|TRBV7-6|NA|TRBJ2-7
CATGGQGGEQYF
TGTGCCACCGGTGGGCAGGGAGGCGAGCAGTACTTC
>NA|TRBV7-9|TRBD1|TRBJ1-5
CASSLTGGSQPQHF
TGTGCCAGCAGCTTAACAGGGGGCTCTCAGCCCCAGCATTTT
>NA|TRBV6-5|NA|TRBJ2-2
CASTPPGRDGELFF
TGTGCCAGCACCCCCCCGGGGAGAGACGGGGAGCTGTTTTTT
>NA|TRBV29-1|TRBD2|TRBJ2-1
CSVSLAGYNEQFF
TGCAGCGTTTCACTAGCGGGCTACAATGAGCAGTTCTTC
>NA|TRBV5-4|TRBD2|TRBJ2-1
CASSLPSGGSYNEQFF
TGTGCCAGCAGCCTACCTAGCGGGGGCTCCTACAATGAGCAGTTCTTC
>NA|TRBV7-9|NA|TRBJ1-1
CASSLDMNTEAFF
TGTGCCAGCAGCTTAGATATGAACACTGAAGCTTTCTTT
>NA|TRBV7-9|NA|TRBJ1-2
CASLAGDGYTF
TGTGCCAGTTTGGCGGGAGATGGCTACACCTTC
>NA|TRBV27|NA|TRBJ2-7
CASRRVDSYEQYF
TGTGCCAGCAGAAGAGTCGATTCCTACGAGCAGTACTTC
>few|TRBV7-9|NA|TRBJ2-7
CASSLGTAPREQYF
TGTGCCAGCAGCCTTGGAACAGCCCCTCGGGAGCAGTACTTC
>few|TRBV7-2|NA|TRBJ2-7
CASSLAGGPLEQYF
TGTGCCAGCAGCTTAGCGGGGGGTCCCTTGGAGCAGTACTTC
>NA|TRBV29-1|NA|TRBJ2-3
CSVVLKSSTDTQYF
TGCAGCGTTGTACTGAAATCTAGCACAGATACGCAGTATTTT
>NA|TRBV4-1|TRBD1|TRBJ2-6
CASSQPRDRVEAGANVLTF
TGCGCCAGCAGCCAGCCCCGGGACAGGGTGGAAGCTGGGGCCAACGTCCTGACTTTC
>NA|TRBV5-1|NA|TRBJ2-3
CASSFRDNTDTQYF
TGCGCCAGCAGCTTCCGGGACAACACAGATACGCAGTATTTT
>few|TRBV29-1|NA|TRBJ1-1
CSVEGDTRTEAFF
TGCAGCGTTGAAGGGGACACTAGGACTGAAGCTTTCTTT
>few|TRBV30|NA|TRBJ2-2
CACGREANTGELFF
TGTGCCTGCGGTAGGGAGGCGAACACCGGGGAGCTGTTTTTT
>few|TRBV18|NA|TRBJ2-1
CASSSPARGGDEQFF
TGTGCCAGCTCATCACCTGCCAGGGGAGGGGATGAGCAGTTCTTC
>NA|TRBV5-6|TRBD1|TRBJ1-1
CASSLTEDRAPKNTEAFF
TGTGCCAGCAGCTTGACCGAAGACAGGGCCCCTAAGAACACTGAAGCTTTCTTT
>NA|TRBV19|NA|TRBJ2-6
CASSMGTDYGANVLTF
TGTGCCAGTAGTATGGGAACAGACTATGGGGCCAACGTCCTGACTTTC
>NA|TRBV6-5|TRBD1|TRBJ2-4
CASSYSDRENIQYF
TGTGCCAGCAGTTACTCCGACAGGGAGAACATTCAGTACTTC
>NA|TRBV2|TRBD1|TRBJ2-7
CASSEQGANSYEQYF
TGTGCCAGCAGTGAACAGGGGGCGAACTCCTACGAGCAGTACTTC
>NA|TRBV6-1|TRBD2|TRBJ2-2
CASSEVPGGAGRTGELFF
TGTGCCAGCAGTGAGGTCCCCGGGGGGGCGGGGAGGACCGGGGAGCTGTTTTTT
>NA|TRBV15|NA|TRBJ2-5
CATSRDTRGSRQIQETQYF
TGTGCCACCAGCAGAGATACAAGGGGTTCGCGGCAGATACAAGAGACCCAGTACTTC
>NA|TRBV19|NA|TRBJ2-7
CASSNGQSYEQYF
TGTGCCAGTAGTAACGGACAGTCCTACGAGCAGTACTTC
>few|TRBV6-5|TRBD2|TRBJ2-1
CASSYGWEGYNEQFF
TGTGCCAGCAGTTACGGGTGGGAGGGATACAATGAGCAGTTCTTC
>few|TRBV15|TRBD2|TRBJ2-7
CATSRVSSGPYEQYF
TGTGCCACCAGCAGAGTGTCTAGCGGTCCCTACGAGCAGTACTTC
>NA|TRBV10-3|TRBD1|TRBJ2-5
CAIRGTGGETQYF
TGTGCCATCAGGGGGACAGGGGGGGAGACCCAGTACTTC
>NA|TRBV27|NA|TRBJ2-7
CASSPWDTYYEQYF
TGTGCCAGCAGCCCCTGGGACACCTACTACGAGCAGTACTTC
>NA|TRBV5-1|TRBD1|TRBJ1-2
CASSSEFRQGTSF
TGCGCCAGCAGCTCCGAATTCCGACAGGGTACTTCCTTC
>NA|TRBV7-9|TRBD1|TRBJ1-2
CASSRDRGSYGYTF
TGTGCCAGCAGCCGGGACAGGGGATCCTATGGCTACACCTTC
>NA|TRBV7-2|TRBD2|TRBJ2-4
CASSGGRVAKNIQYF
TGTGCCAGCAGCGGGGGGAGGGTGGCCAAAAACATTCAGTACTTC
>NA|TRBV7-9|TRBD1|TRBJ2-7
CASSRTGTGVNEQYF
TGTGCCAGCAGCCGCACCGGGACAGGGGTTAACGAGCAGTACTTC
>NA|TRBV30|TRBD2|TRBJ2-1
CATTGLAVYNEQFF
TGTGCCACGACGGGACTAGCGGTCTACAATGAGCAGTTCTTC
>NA|TRBV9|TRBD2|TRBJ2-1
CASSAPARGASGVLGGNEQFF
TGTGCCAGCAGCGCCCCGGCGAGGGGTGCTAGCGGGGTCCTTGGGGGCAATGAGCAGTTCTTC
>NA|TRBV6-5|NA|TRBJ2-7
CASSPGLKDEQYF
TGTGCCAGCAGTCCCGGACTAAAGGACGAGCAGTACTTC
>few|TRBV4-2|NA|TRBJ2-1
CASSQGQRNEQFF
TGTGCCAGCAGCCAAGGGCAGCGTAATGAGCAGTTCTTC
>NA|TRBV19|NA|TRBJ2-3
CASRSGGTDTQYF
TGTGCCAGTAGGTCGGGAGGCACAGATACGCAGTATTTT